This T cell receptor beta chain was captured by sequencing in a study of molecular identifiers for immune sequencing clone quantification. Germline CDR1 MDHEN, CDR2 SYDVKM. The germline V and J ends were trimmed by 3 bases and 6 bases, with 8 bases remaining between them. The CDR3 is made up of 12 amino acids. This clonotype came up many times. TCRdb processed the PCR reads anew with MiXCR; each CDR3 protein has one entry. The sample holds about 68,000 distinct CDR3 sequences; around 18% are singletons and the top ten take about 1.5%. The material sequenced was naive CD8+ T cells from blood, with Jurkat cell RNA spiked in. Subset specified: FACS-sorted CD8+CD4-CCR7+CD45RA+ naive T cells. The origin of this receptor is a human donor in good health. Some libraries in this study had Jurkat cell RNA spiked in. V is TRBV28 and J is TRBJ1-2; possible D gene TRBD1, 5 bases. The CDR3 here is CASSFGGDGYTF. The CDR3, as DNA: TGTGCCAGCAGTTTTGGAGGGGATGGCTACACCTTC.